The 18 T cell receptor beta chains below come from one sample, sequenced in a study of Graves' ophthalmopathy and Graves' hyperthyroidism. RNA transcripts were the template, and TCR beta CDR3 regions were amplified from them. After a first-round RT-PCR with HTBI primers, a second-round multiplex PCR was run. Via MiXCR, TCRdb re-called the multiplex PCR reads, giving one row per CDR3 protein. The data show roughly 230,000 distinct CDR3 sequences, roughly 21% seen once. Material: peripheral blood. These receptors originate from a woman in her forties or fifties with Graves' ophthalmopathy.

At least ten counts were recorded for this clonotype. This chain uses TRBV19 with TRBJ2-5, with 12 nucleotides matching TRBD1. Germline lookup yields CDR1 LNHDA and CDR2 SQIVND (reference sequence). The CDR3 totals 15 residues. J gave up 5 bases and V 5 bases, and 6 bases lay outside the gene matches. CDR3 in DNA: TGTGCCAGTAGTGTGGGACAGGGGGCCCTGGAGACCCAGTACTTC. This encodes CASSVGQGALETQYF.

This chain joins TRBV6-2 or TRBV6-3 and TRBJ2-7; 8 nucleotides match TRBD1. Germline CDR1 is MNHEY and CDR2 is SVGEGT. The CDR3 totals 14 residues. The junction had 7 bases not matched to a gene; V was cut back by 8 bases and J by 1 base. In DNA form, the CDR3 reads TGTGCCAGCGGGTGGACAGGGTCGTCCTACGAGCAGTACTTC. The encoded protein is CASGWTGSSYEQYF.

This clonotype was found a few times. The chain uses TRBV27 and TRBJ2-2; D not certain. The V end was cut by 3 bases, the J end by 0 bases, with 8 bases between. The germline V gene has CDR1 MNHEY and CDR2 SMNVEV (reference sequence). CDR3 length: 15 amino acids. The CDR3 protein is CASSFYSANTGELFF. The CDR3, as DNA: TGTGCCAGCAGTTTTTATTCAGCGAACACCGGGGAGCTGTTTTTT.

This clonotype was counted at least ten times. This chain links TRBV19 with TRBJ1-2, with a possible D match to TRBD1 (5 bases). This CDR3 contains 15 residues. V dropped 0 bases and J dropped 4 bases, with 12 bases sitting between them. Germline V lookup: CDR1 LNHDA, CDR2 SQIVND (reference sequence). As DNA, the CDR3 is TGTGCCAGTAGTATAGAGGGCAGGGTAACCTATGGCTACACCTTC. Translating it yields CASSIEGRVTYGYTF.

This clonotype was observed many times. This chain uses TRBV6-5 with TRBJ1-5, with 7 bases matching TRBD1. The trim removed 4 bases at V and 7 bases at J, leaving 4 bases unmatched. CDR1 MNHEY and CDR2 SVGAGI come from the germline V gene. The CDR3 runs to 13 residues. CDR3 nucleotides: TGTGCCAGCAGTTCCTCAGGGGGGCAGCCCCAGCATTTT. Protein product: CASSSSGGQPQHF.

This clonotype occurred many times. It may be a read error: a sequence one base away is much more abundant. This chain joins TRBV24-1 and TRBJ1-1, with 7 bases matching TRBD1. CDR1 is KGHDR and CDR2 is SFDVKD in the germline V gene. This CDR3 has 13 residues. The CDR3 protein is CATSPGQNTEASF. The CDR3 DNA reads as TGTGCCACTAGTCCGGGACAGAACACTGAAGCTTCCTTT.

Ten or more counts support this clonotype. This chain links TRBV28 with TRBJ1-1; tentative D call: TRBD1 (5 bases). Deletions cut 3 bases from V and 1 base from J, with 9 bases between. The CDR3 consists of 14 residues. CDR1 MDHEN and CDR2 SYDVKM come from the germline V gene. The CDR3 sequence: CASSFNRRNTEAFF. The CDR3 DNA reads TGTGCCAGCAGTTTTAACAGGCGGAACACTGAAGCTTTCTTT.

This clonotype was counted ten times or more. A read error may explain this, as a much larger clone is one base away. The chain is built from TRBV28 and TRBJ1-1; maybe TRBD1 (5 bases). Germline V gives CDR1 MDHEN, CDR2 SYDVKM. Trimming pared 2 bases from V and 11 bases from J, leaving 12 bases between. The CDR3 is 12 amino acids. The CDR3 region is CASSLGHGVAFF. As DNA, the CDR3 is TGTGCCAGCAGTTTAGGACACGGGGTGGCTTTCTTT.

This clonotype appeared many times. As DNA, the CDR3 is TGCGCCAGCAGTATCGCCGGGGAGACTGAAGCTTTCTTT. Encoded protein: CASSIAGETEAFF. The chain employs TRBV5-1 and TRBJ1-1; the D is unclear. V was trimmed by 5 bases and J by 5 bases, leaving 13 bases between them. Germline V lookup: CDR1 SGHRS, CDR2 YFSETQ. This CDR3 spans 13 amino acids.

This clonotype was seen repeatedly, ten times or more. This chain uses TRBV5-1 with TRBJ2-7, with 7 bases aligning to TRBD1. The V and J ends lost 2 bases and 6 bases, in that order; junction bases with no gene match: 5. The CDR3 spans 13 residues. Per germline, CDR1 SGHRS and CDR2 YFSETQ. CDR3 in amino acids: CASSFGQAFEQYF. DNA for the CDR3: TGCGCCAGCAGCTTTGGACAGGCCTTCGAGCAGTACTTC.

This clonotype has at least ten counts. The chain joins TRBV27 to TRBJ2-7; weak D call: TRBD1 (6 bases). Germline CDR1 is MNHEY and CDR2 is SMNVEV (reference sequence). V was pared by 1 base and J by 3 bases, with 13 bases between. This CDR3 region has 15 residues. The CDR3 DNA follows: TGTGCCAGCAGTTTATATCTCGACAGGAGCTACGAGCAGTACTTC. This codes for CASSLYLDRSYEQYF.

Many counts were recorded for this clonotype. The gene calls are TRBV5-1 and TRBJ2-7, with D perhaps assigned TRBD1 or TRBD2 (5 bases each). Trimming cost V 4 bases and J 5 bases, with 13 bases left between them. The CDR3 spans 13 residues. Germline CDR1 is SGHRS and CDR2 is YFSETQ. The CDR3 protein is CASSPWDRNEQYF. The CDR3 region has the DNA TGCGCCAGCAGCCCCTGGGACCGAAACGAGCAGTACTTC.

The V and J genes are TRBV6-2 or TRBV6-3 and TRBJ1-6; D uncertain. Germline assignment: CDR1 MNHEY and CDR2 SVGEGT. V was cut by 0 bases and J by 5 bases, with 5 bases left in between. The CDR3 length is 14 residues. The CDR3 region is CASSYSRDNSPLHF. DNA for the CDR3: TGTGCCAGCAGTTACTCGAGAGATAATTCACCCCTCCACTTT.

Notes on this clonotype: A much larger clone differs from this one at a single base, so this may be a read error. The chain has TRBV30 and TRBJ1-2; no firm D call. The length of the CDR3 is 13 residues. V was clipped by 4 bases and J by 2 bases, with 11 bases between them. Germline V gene lookup returns CDR1 GTSNPN and CDR2 SVGIG (reference sequence). CDR3 DNA sequence: TGTGCCTGGATACCGGACGGAAACTATGGCTACACCTTC. Translation gives CAWIPDGNYGYTF.

This clonotype was seen repeatedly, ten times or more. V usage is TRBV7-2 and J usage is TRBJ2-5, with 10 bases fitting TRBD2. J gave up 4 bases and V 3 bases, and 11 bases lay outside the gene matches. The CDR3 sequence is 17 residues long. Germline assignment: CDR1 SGHTA and CDR2 FQGNSA. The CDR3 nucleotides read TGTGCCAGCAGCTTGGGGCTAGCGGGAGCGGGAGGAGAGACCCAGTACTTC. Its translation: CASSLGLAGAGGETQYF.

This clonotype was seen at least ten times. V is TRBV29-1 and J is TRBJ2-2; 9 bases are shared with TRBD2. V trimming: 0 bases; J trimming: 5 bases; junction bases outside the gene matches: 7. Germline V gene sequence: CDR1 SQVTM, CDR2 ANQGSEA. This CDR3 has 16 residues. CDR3 coding DNA: TGCAGCGTTGAAGAAGTTAGCGGGAGTTGGACCGGGGAGCTGTTTTTT. It yields the protein CSVEEVSGSWTGELFF.

This clonotype was detected once. The chain recombines TRBV5-1 with TRBJ2-5, with 10 bases identical to TRBD1. V lost 3 bases and J lost 1; bases outside the gene matches: 3. The CDR3 contains 15 residues. Per the germline V gene, CDR1 is SGHRS and CDR2 is YFSETQ. The CDR3 region has the DNA TGCGCCAGCAGCTCGGACAGGGGGTCCCAAGAGACCCAGTACTTC. This gives the protein CASSSDRGSQETQYF.

The chain uses TRBV6-1 and TRBJ1-2, with D possibly TRBD1 on 6 matching bases. CDR1 is MNHNS, CDR2 SASEGT, per germline. The CDR3 has 16 residues. V was trimmed by 5 bases and J by 2 bases, leaving 18 bases between them. The CDR3: CASSTLGGGSNYGYTF. The CDR3 DNA sequence: TGTGCCAGCAGTACCCTAGGGGGGGGTAGCAACTATGGCTACACCTTC.